This passage covers 23 T cell receptor beta chains from one sample sequenced in a study of OX40 agonist ivuxolimab in advanced cancers. The assay was immunoSEQ multiplex PCR, and TCRdb's table has in-frame clones only and misses some. The profile shows some 80,000 clones, approximately 84% of them singletons. Sequencing was performed on CD4+ or CD8+ T cells sorted from blood, taken in a trial of the OX40 agonist ivuxolimab. These receptors originate from an adult with an advanced solid tumor such as melanoma, head and neck, liver or kidney cancer.

In DNA, the CDR3 is TGTGCCAGCAGTTATAGGGGTCGCACGGATGAGCAGTACTTC. It encodes CASSYRGRTDEQYF. The V and J genes are TRBV6-5 and TRBJ2-7, with TRBD1 as a possible D gene (5 bases). This CDR3 contains 14 residues. Germline-derived CDR1 and CDR2 are MNHEY and SVGAGI. Trimming cost V 3 bases and J 7 bases, with 16 bases left between them.

The chain joins TRBV30 to TRBJ1-1, with D perhaps TRBD1 (5 bases). The CDR3 consists of 13 residues. Germline V gene sequence: CDR1 GTSNPN, CDR2 SVGIG (reference sequence). Trimming shortened V by 3 bases and J by 4 bases, and 12 bases separated the two germline ends. In DNA, the CDR3 is TGTGCCTGGAGAGGCCAGGGAGGCACTGAAGCTTTCTTT. This encodes CAWRGQGGTEAFF.

The chain uses TRBV14 and TRBJ1-2; D remains ambiguous. CDR3 length equals 12 residues. Germline CDR1 reads SGHDN; CDR2 reads FVKESK. Trimming shortened V by 5 bases and J by 6 bases, and 10 bases separated the two germline ends. CDR3 in amino acids: CASSEAGHGYTF. In DNA, the CDR3 is TGTGCCAGCAGCGAAGCTGGGCATGGCTACACCTTC.

V gene TRBV7-6 combines with J gene TRBJ2-1, with 11 bases identical to TRBD2. Germline CDR1 reads SGHVS; CDR2 reads FNYEAQ. V trimming: 7 bases; J trimming: 4 bases; junction bases outside the gene matches: 9. This CDR3 spans 16 amino acids. The CDR3 here is CASTVSGGASYNEQFF. CDR3 coding DNA: TGTGCCAGCACCGTTAGCGGGGGGGCCTCGTACAATGAGCAGTTCTTC. Filled out from reference TRBV7-6 and TRBJ2-1, the complete variable domain reads GAGVSQSPRYKVTKRGQDVALRCDPISGHVSLYWYRQALGQGPEFLTYFNYEAQQDKSGLPNDRFSAERPEGSISTLTIQRTEQRDSAMYRCASTVSGGASYNEQFFGPGTRLTVL.

This chain joins TRBV6-5 and TRBJ1-5, with D possibly matching TRBD1 (6 bases). CDR3 size: 14 residues. V shed 2 bases and J shed 3 bases, with 8 bases lying between them. From germline, CDR1 is MNHEY and CDR2 SVGAGI. CDR3 DNA: TGTGCCAGCAGTTACGGGGGGCTCAATCAGCCCCAGCATTTT. Amino acids: CASSYGGLNQPQHF.

The chain combines TRBV11-3 with TRBJ2-5; TRBD2 matches at 7 bases. Germline lookup yields CDR1 SGHNT and CDR2 YENEEA. Trimming removed 1 base from V and 10 bases from J; junction bases left unmatched: 3. This CDR3 has 12 residues. The CDR3 is CASSLGTRDQYF. CDR3 sequence (DNA): TGTGCCAGCAGCTTAGGGACTAGGGACCAGTACTTC.

This clone was seen just once. The chain combines TRBV7-2 with TRBJ2-7; no clear D. Looked up from germline, CDR1 is SGHTA and CDR2 is FQGNSA. The CDR3 is 15 residues long. V lost 5 bases, J lost 2 bases, and 16 bases lay in between. The CDR3 reads CASSPQPLSPYEQYF. The CDR3 nucleotides read TGTGCCAGCAGCCCGCAACCTTTATCCCCCTACGAGCAGTACTTC.

V gene TRBV30 combines with J gene TRBJ1-3; 7 positions agree with TRBD1. Germline assignment: CDR1 GTSNPN and CDR2 SVGIG (reference sequence). The CDR3 spans 16 residues. With 4 bases clipped from V and 0 bases from J, the junction kept 9 bases outside the gene matches. The CDR3 sequence: CAWTLGQHYSGNTIYF. CDR3 nucleotide sequence: TGTGCCTGGACCCTGGGACAGCACTACTCTGGAAACACCATATATTTT.

The J gene is TRBJ1-5, the V gene TRBV30; 12 nucleotides line up with TRBD1. V shed 0 bases, J shed 1 base, and the junction held 16 bases outside the gene matches. CDR1 GTSNPN and CDR2 SVGIG come from the germline V gene (reference sequence). The CDR3 is 21 residues long. The CDR3 DNA sequence: TGTGCCTGGAGTGTAAAGAGGGGACAGGGGGCGTTTGGAGGAAGCAATCAGCCCCAGCATTTT. It codes for CAWSVKRGQGAFGGSNQPQHF.

In its sample, this clone was seen a few times. This chain uses TRBV19 with TRBJ1-3; D call uncertain. The V gene lost 6 bases and the J gene lost 7 bases, with 13 bases spanning the gap. CDR1 and CDR2 (germline): LNHDA, SQIVND (reference sequence). CDR3 length: 13 amino acids. DNA of the CDR3: TGTGCCAGTAGCCTCGCTAAGGGCAACACCATATATTTT. This codes for CASSLAKGNTIYF.

The rearrangement uses TRBV6-6 and TRBJ1-1, with 8 bases matching TRBD1. CDR1 and CDR2 from the germline V gene are MNHNY and SVGAGI (reference sequence). J was trimmed by 3 bases and V by 6 bases; bases with no gene match: 3. This CDR3 is 13 amino acids long. The CDR3 DNA follows: TGTGCCAGCAGCGACAGGGGATACACTGAAGCTTTCTTT. Translated, it gives CASSDRGYTEAFF.

The chain carries TRBV18 and TRBJ2-2, with 10 bases aligning to TRBD2. In germline, CDR1 is KGHSH, CDR2 LQKENI. V lost 2 bases to trimming and J lost 4 bases; unmatched junction nucleotides: 4. CDR3 length equals 16 residues. CDR3 nucleotides: TGTGCCAGCTCACCAATGACTAGCGGGTTCACCGGGGAGCTGTTTTTT. Its translation: CASSPMTSGFTGELFF. Combining the CDR3 with reference TRBV18 and TRBJ2-2 gives the whole variable domain NAGVMQNPRHLVRRRGQEARLRCSPMKGHSHVYWYRQLPEEGLKFMVYLQKENIIDESGMPKERFSAEFPKEGPSILRIQQVVRGDSAAYFCASSPMTSGFTGELFFGEGSRLTVL.

The V and J genes are TRBV6-4 and TRBJ2-3; D ambiguous. There are 14 residues in the CDR3. In germline, CDR1 is MRHNA, CDR2 SNTAGT. Trimming cost V 4 bases and J 3 bases, with 11 bases left between them. CDR3 DNA sequence: TGTGCCAGCAGTGTTTTTAGTGGGACAGATACGCAGTATTTT. It encodes CASSVFSGTDTQYF.

The chain uses TRBV18 and TRBJ2-7, with D hard to call. Trimming took off 0 bases at V and 3 bases at J, with 6 bases between the two ends. The germline gives CDR1 KGHSH, CDR2 LQKENI. The CDR3 extends over 13 amino acids. The CDR3 spells CASSPPGFYEQYF. In DNA form, the CDR3 reads TGTGCCAGCTCACCACCAGGGTTCTACGAGCAGTACTTC.

The chain uses TRBV6-5 and TRBJ2-7, with no clear D. Germline CDR1 reads MNHEY; CDR2 reads SVGAGI. The germline V and J ends were trimmed by 4 bases and 7 bases, with 8 bases remaining between them. The CDR3 is made up of 11 amino acids. CDR3 coding DNA: TGTGCCAGCAGTTGGAAACGGGAGCAGTACTTC. This gives the protein CASSWKREQYF.

The V gene is TRBV6-6, the J gene TRBJ1-6; TRBD1 agrees at 11 bases. The CDR3 has 14 residues. After removal of 4 bases from V and 10 bases from J, the junction contained 3 bases not matched to a gene. Germline assignment: CDR1 MNHNY and CDR2 SVGAGI (reference sequence). CDR3 sequence (DNA): TGTGCCAGCAGTTGGACAGGGGGCGAATCACCCCTCCACTTT. Translated: CASSWTGGESPLHF.

The gene calls are TRBV7-3 and TRBJ2-1; no reliable D call. The V gene's germline CDR1 is SGHTA and CDR2 FQGTGA. The CDR3 consists of 12 residues. The germline V and J ends were trimmed by 5 bases and 7 bases, with 9 bases remaining between them. CDR3 sequence (DNA): TGTGCCAGCAGCCCTCCCGGGAATGAGCAGTTCTTC. Protein product: CASSPPGNEQFF.

The chain uses TRBV5-1 and TRBJ2-7, with 15 bases matching TRBD2. The length of the CDR3 is 15 residues. CDR1 and CDR2 from the germline V gene are SGHRS and YFSETQ. J gave up 2 bases and V 3 bases, and 0 bases lay outside the gene matches. The CDR3 sequence: CASSWTSGGAYEQYF. As DNA, the CDR3 is TGCGCCAGCAGCTGGACTAGCGGGGGGGCCTACGAGCAGTACTTC.

The gene calls are TRBV7-2 and TRBJ2-3; D unclear. CDR1 and CDR2 (germline): SGHTA, FQGNSA. Trimming shortened V by 1 base and J by 2 bases, and 10 bases separated the two germline ends. This CDR3 contains 15 residues. The chain's CDR3 is CASSLVSDYTDTQYF. As DNA, the CDR3 is TGTGCCAGCAGCTTAGTTTCCGATTACACAGATACGCAGTATTTT.

The chain combines TRBV6-5 with TRBJ1-3; D perhaps matches TRBD1 (5 bases). Looked up from germline, CDR1 is MNHEY and CDR2 is SVGAGI. The CDR3 totals 16 residues. Trimming left V 2 bases short and J 0 bases short, with 11 bases between. In DNA, the CDR3 is TGTGCCAGCAGTTACGGGGCAGTGGCCTCTGGAAACACCATATATTTT. Protein sequence: CASSYGAVASGNTIYF.

V usage is TRBV6-6 and J usage is TRBJ1-1; D is uncertain. Germline CDR1 is MNHNY and CDR2 is SVGAGI (reference sequence). Trimming stripped 4 bases from V and 3 bases from J, with 3 bases between. The CDR3 is made up of 11 amino acids. The CDR3 nucleotides are TGTGCCAGCAGTTGGTACACTGAAGCTTTCTTT. Amino acids: CASSWYTEAFF.

The chain carries TRBV2 and TRBJ1-2, with 8 positions matching TRBD1. The CDR3 is made up of 14 amino acids. The V segment lost 4 bases and the J segment 2 bases; nucleotides outside the gene matches: 3. Per the germline V gene, CDR1 is SNHLY and CDR2 is FYNNEI. This CDR3 is CASSGDRQNYGYTF. The CDR3 bases are TGTGCCAGCAGTGGGGACAGGCAGAACTATGGCTACACCTTC.

The chain recombines TRBV7-2 with TRBJ2-2; no firm D call. The ends were cut back, 1 base at V and 6 bases at J, with 12 bases in the middle. Germline V gene lookup returns CDR1 SGHTA and CDR2 FQGNSA. This CDR3 spans 15 amino acids. The CDR3 loop is CASSLVMGMAGELFF. In DNA, the CDR3 is TGTGCCAGCAGCTTAGTGATGGGGATGGCCGGGGAGCTGTTTTTT.